This T cell receptor beta chain was found in a study of T cells in Graves' hyperthyroidism and ophthalmopathy. Study in general: Blood from the periphery was taken at initial diagnosis, before any treatment.

Per germline, CDR1 GTSNPN and CDR2 SVGIG (reference sequence). This CDR3 contains 16 residues. V lost 0 bases and J 3 bases, leaving 17 bases between the germline ends. Study-wide points: Ophthalmopathy cases were set apart from stable hyperthyroidism by a 13 V-J model. The blood repertoire included most of the expanded thyroid clonotypes above 0.001.

Amplified regions were TCR beta CDR3 sequences from RNA transcripts. The HTBI primer set was used in a first-round RT-PCR of the TCR CDR3. Using its own MiXCR run on the multiplex PCR reads, TCRdb lists one record per CDR3 protein. This table holds about 640,000 distinct CDR3 sequences, approximately 14% found once. This clonotype was counted ten times or more. Its antigen is not identified. What was sequenced was blood. The TCR was taken from a woman in her forties or fifties with Graves' ophthalmopathy. J is TRBJ1-1 and V is TRBV30; D not certain. CDR3 sequence reads: CAWSVGSLGADTEAFF. The CDR3, as DNA: TGTGCCTGGAGTGTAGGGTCCCTGGGCGCGGACACTGAAGCTTTCTTT. The complete variable domain, with remaining parts taken from reference TRBV30 and TRBJ1-1, reads SQTIHQWPATLVQPVGSPLSLECTVEGTSNPNLYWYRQAAGRGLQLLFYSVGIGQISSEVPQNLSASRPQDRQFILSSKKLLLSDSGFYLCAWSVGSLGADTEAFFGQGTRLTVV.